The present entry profiles one TCR beta chain with its context. The antigen is undetermined. This entry is derived from a study of T cells in Graves' hyperthyroidism and ophthalmopathy. Study details: The initial diagnosis was the point when peripheral blood was collected, ahead of any treatment.

TCR beta CDR3 sequences were amplified from RNA transcripts. HTBI primers were the set used in a first-round RT-PCR of the TCR CDR3. TCRdb used MiXCR to reprocess the multiplex PCR reads, holding one entry per CDR3 protein. The sample yields 750,000 to 950,000 distinct CDR3 sequences, 38% seen once. Overall study results and limits: The blood repertoire included most of the expanded thyroid clonotypes above 0.001.

This CDR3 comprises 13 residues. Germline loops: CDR1 MNHEY, CDR2 SVGAGI. V lost 6 bases and J 5 bases, leaving 14 bases between the germline ends. The sample consisted of blood. V is TRBV6-5 and J is TRBJ2-7, with a weak D call TRBD1 (6 bases). The origin of this receptor is a young man with Graves' hyperthyroidism. The CDR3 region has the DNA TGTGCCAGCAGCCAGCAGGGGATTCACGAGCAGTACTTC. It translates to CASSQQGIHEQYF.